A single sample is the source of the 20 T cell receptor beta chains below, sequenced in a study of PD-1 blockade in mismatch repair-deficient tumors. Assay used: immunoSEQ multiplex PCR; TCRdb lists only in-frame clones, some missing. The table lists about 67,000 clones, around 80% of them singletons. Sequencing used peripheral blood, obtained 2 weeks after starting pembrolizumab. Receptor source: an adult with mismatch repair-deficient cancer.

This clone was found once. This CDR3 is CAWILFRTVANYGYTF. The DNA for the CDR3 is TGTGCCTGGATTTTGTTTCGGACAGTAGCTAACTATGGCTACACCTTC. This chain uses TRBV30 with TRBJ1-2, with a tentative D call TRBD1 (6 bases). The V end was cut by 4 bases, the J end by 0 bases, with 18 bases between. CDR1 is GTSNPN, CDR2 SVGIG, per germline (reference sequence). The CDR3 has 16 amino acids. The variable domain in full, completed from reference TRBV30 and TRBJ1-2, reads SQTIHQWPATLVQPVGSPLSLECTVEGTSNPNLYWYRQAAGRGLQLLFYSVGIGQISSEVPQNLSASRPQDRQFILSSKKLLLSDSGFYLCAWILFRTVANYGYTFGSGTRLTVV.

The chain has TRBV27 and TRBJ2-1; the D gene could be TRBD1 or TRBD2 (6 bases each). Germline lookup yields CDR1 MNHEY and CDR2 SMNVEV (reference sequence). This CDR3 contains 13 residues. Trimming shortened V by 8 bases and J by 6 bases, and 14 bases separated the two germline ends. The CDR3, as DNA: TGTGCCAGCTCCGCCAGGGGAGGCAATGAGCAGTTCTTC. Translated: CASSARGGNEQFF.

The chain carries TRBV29-1 and TRBJ1-2, with 7 bases lining up with TRBD1. CDR1 SQVTM and CDR2 ANQGSEA come from the germline V gene. The CDR3 is 13 residues long. With 3 bases clipped from V and 6 bases from J, the junction kept 7 bases outside the gene matches. CDR3 protein: CSVEGTDRDGYTF. CDR3 bases: TGCAGCGTTGAGGGGACAGATCGCGATGGCTACACCTTC. Full variable domain (rest looked up from reference TRBV29-1 and TRBJ1-2): SAVISQKPSRDICQRGTSLTIQCQVDSQVTMMFWYRQQPGQSLTLIATANQGSEATYESGFVIDKFPISRPNLTFSTLTVSNMSPEDSSIYLCSVEGTDRDGYTFGSGTRLTVV.

V is TRBV5-1 and J is TRBJ1-1, with TRBD1 matching 7 bases. Germline V gene sequence: CDR1 SGHRS, CDR2 YFSETQ. V shed 0 bases, J shed 4 bases, and the junction held 9 bases outside the gene matches. The CDR3 has 16 amino acids. The CDR3 loop reads CASSLAEGARVTEAFF. The CDR3 nucleotides read TGCGCCAGCAGCTTGGCCGAGGGGGCGCGGGTCACTGAAGCTTTCTTT. Variable domain in full (rest from reference TRBV5-1 and TRBJ1-1): KAGVTQTPRYLIKTRGQQVTLSCSPISGHRSVSWYQQTPGQGLQFLFEYFSETQRNKGNFPGRFSGRQFSNSRSEMNVSTLELGDSALYLCASSLAEGARVTEAFFGQGTRLTVV.

This chain uses TRBV30 with TRBJ2-1, with D hard to call. The V and J ends lost 2 bases and 6 bases respectively, with 5 bases between them. This CDR3 contains 11 residues. CDR1 and CDR2 (germline): GTSNPN, SVGIG (reference sequence). CDR3 amino acids: CAWSFANEQFF. The CDR3 DNA reads as TGTGCCTGGAGTTTTGCCAATGAGCAGTTCTTC. Filled out from reference TRBV30 and TRBJ2-1, the complete variable domain reads SQTIHQWPATLVQPVGSPLSLECTVEGTSNPNLYWYRQAAGRGLQLLFYSVGIGQISSEVPQNLSASRPQDRQFILSSKKLLLSDSGFYLCAWSFANEQFFGPGTRLTVL.

This chain uses TRBV5-6 with TRBJ2-7; D not certain. The CDR3 covers 12 residues. Germline V gene lookup returns CDR1 SGHDT and CDR2 YYEEEE. V lost 5 bases and J 7 bases, leaving 13 bases between the germline ends. The CDR3 is CASSSRVGEQYF. CDR3 in DNA: TGTGCCAGCAGTTCCCGAGTTGGGGAGCAGTACTTC.

The chain has TRBV20-1 and TRBJ1-2, with D uncertain. The CDR3 spans 11 residues. Germline V CDR1 and CDR2: DFQATT, SNEGSKA (reference sequence). Deletions cut 6 bases from V and 4 bases from J, with 9 bases between. CDR3 bases: TGCAGTGCCCCCGATACCTATGGCTACACCTTC. Translating it yields CSAPDTYGYTF.

This chain uses TRBV5-1 with TRBJ2-1; 8 nucleotides agree with TRBD2. The CDR3 covers 15 residues. J was trimmed by 4 bases and V by 4 bases; bases with no gene match: 7. The germline gives CDR1 SGHRS, CDR2 YFSETQ. The CDR3 DNA sequence: TGCGCCAGCAGCCCTCATAGCGGGAAGTACAATGAGCAGTTCTTC. Its protein product is CASSPHSGKYNEQFF.

The genes are TRBV27 and TRBJ1-1, with 7 nucleotides matching TRBD1. V was pared by 2 bases and J by 3 bases, with 3 bases of the junction left unmatched. The CDR3 is made up of 14 amino acids. The germline V gene has CDR1 MNHEY and CDR2 SMNVEV (reference sequence). The CDR3 sequence: CASSLQGGYTEAFF. DNA for the CDR3: TGTGCCAGCAGTTTACAGGGGGGGTACACTGAAGCTTTCTTT.

The chain joins TRBV11-2 to TRBJ1-1; perhaps TRBD1 as D (6 bases). Looked up from germline, CDR1 is SGHAT and CDR2 is FQNNGV. The CDR3 runs to 16 residues. V was trimmed by 2 bases and J by 0 bases, leaving 13 bases between them. The chain's CDR3 is CASSLQPDSMNTEAFF. For the CDR3, the DNA is TGTGCCAGCAGCTTACAGCCGGACAGCATGAACACTGAAGCTTTCTTT. The full variable domain, its missing parts supplied by reference TRBV11-2 and TRBJ1-1, is EAGVAQSPRYKIIEKRQSVAFWCNPISGHATLYWYQQILGQGPKLLIQFQNNGVVDDSQLPKDRFSAERLKGVDSTLKIQPAKLEDSAVYLCASSLQPDSMNTEAFFGQGTRLTVV.

The chain couples TRBV7-6 to TRBJ2-2, with no clear D. Germline lookup yields CDR1 SGHVS and CDR2 FNYEAQ. Trimming pared 4 bases from V and 5 bases from J, leaving 11 bases between. The CDR3 sequence is 14 residues long. The CDR3 DNA sequence: TGTGCCAGCAGCTACGGCGCGGAAACCGGGGAGCTGTTTTTT. This encodes CASSYGAETGELFF.

The J gene is TRBJ2-7, the V gene TRBV5-8, with D perhaps matching TRBD1 or TRBD2 (5 bases each). Germline loops: CDR1 SGHTS, CDR2 YDEGEE. V lost 3 bases to trimming and J lost 2 bases, with 15 bases between them. The CDR3 runs 15 residues. The CDR3 sequence: CASSSGPRYPYEQYF. In DNA form, the CDR3 reads TGTGCCAGCAGCTCGGGACCGAGATACCCCTACGAGCAGTACTTC.

The genes are TRBV11-2 and TRBJ2-1, with D uncertain. The CDR3 loop spans 12 amino acids. With 5 bases removed from V and 5 bases from J, the gap between germline ends came to 7 bases. Germline assignment: CDR1 SGHAT and CDR2 FQNNGV. The DNA for the CDR3 is TGTGCCAGCAGCCGACCAGACAATGAGCAGTTCTTC. It codes for CASSRPDNEQFF.

This chain joins TRBV30 and TRBJ2-5, with D possibly called TRBD1 or TRBD2 (6 bases each). CDR1 and CDR2 from the germline V gene are GTSNPN and SVGIG (reference sequence). The V and J ends lost 0 bases and 2 bases respectively, with 13 bases between them. The CDR3 length is 15 residues. CDR3 sequence (DNA): TGTGCCTGGAGTGTGACGGGGGCCGGACAAGAGACCCAGTACTTC. This sequence encodes CAWSVTGAGQETQYF. Full variable domain (remainder filled in from reference TRBV30 and TRBJ2-5): SQTIHQWPATLVQPVGSPLSLECTVEGTSNPNLYWYRQAAGRGLQLLFYSVGIGQISSEVPQNLSASRPQDRQFILSSKKLLLSDSGFYLCAWSVTGAGQETQYFGPGTRLLVL.

This clone showed up many times. This chain joins TRBV7-9 and TRBJ1-4; no clear D. The CDR3 consists of 13 residues. CDR1 and CDR2 (germline): SEHNR, FQNEAQ (reference sequence). V was shortened by 6 bases and J by 7 bases, with 12 bases between the two germline ends. Here the CDR3 reads CASSLAVGEKLFF. The CDR3 nucleotides read TGTGCCAGCAGTTTGGCGGTGGGTGAAAAACTGTTTTTT.

V is TRBV6-6 and J is TRBJ2-4; D unresolved. This CDR3 spans 13 amino acids. V was trimmed by 0 bases and J by 10 bases, leaving 10 bases between them. CDR1 and CDR2 (germline): MNHNY, SVGAGI (reference sequence). The CDR3 DNA is TGTGCCAGCAGTTACTCTGCCCGCGATATTCAGTACTTC. Translation gives CASSYSARDIQYF.

The chain uses TRBV13 and TRBJ2-3; 9 bases map to TRBD1. This CDR3 is 17 amino acids long. The V and J ends lost 4 bases and 2 bases, in that order; junction bases with no gene match: 10. CDR1 and CDR2 from the germline V gene are PRHDT and FYEKMQ (reference sequence). CDR3 coding DNA: TGTGCCAGCAGCTCCCGGGGTGGACAGGGGATCACAGATACGCAGTATTTT. Translated: CASSSRGGQGITDTQYF.

The chain recombines TRBV5-1 with TRBJ2-3, with D uncertain. Trimming left V 3 bases short and J 0 bases short, with 8 bases between. Germline-derived CDR1 and CDR2 are SGHRS and YFSETQ. The CDR3 contains 14 residues. The CDR3 DNA follows: TGCGCCAGCAGCTGGGCCGGGAGCACAGATACGCAGTATTTT. Translated: CASSWAGSTDTQYF.

The rearrangement joins TRBV29-1 to TRBJ2-5; D is unclear. The CDR3 loop spans 14 amino acids. Trimming took off 0 bases at V and 2 bases at J, with 10 bases between the two ends. The germline gives CDR1 SQVTM, CDR2 ANQGSEA. CDR3 sequence: CSVEDRLLQETQYF. The DNA of the CDR3 is TGCAGCGTTGAAGACCGCCTCCTTCAAGAGACCCAGTACTTC. Using reference TRBV29-1 and TRBJ2-5 for the parts outside the CDR3, the full variable domain is SAVISQKPSRDICQRGTSLTIQCQVDSQVTMMFWYRQQPGQSLTLIATANQGSEATYESGFVIDKFPISRPNLTFSTLTVSNMSPEDSSIYLCSVEDRLLQETQYFGPGTRLLVL.

V and J are TRBV10-3 and TRBJ1-4; D ambiguous. The CDR3 loop spans 13 amino acids. Germline CDR1 ENHRY, CDR2 SYGVKD. Between the trimmed V and J ends, which lost 4 bases and 6 bases, there was a span of 9 bases. DNA of the CDR3: TGTGCCATCAGTGGCAGACCTGATGAAAAACTGTTTTTT. Protein product: CAISGRPDEKLFF.